This entry lists 22 T cell receptor beta chains sequenced from one sample in a study of CD8+CD57+ T cells in acquired aplastic anemia. Patients who underwent sequencing had shown CD8+CD57+ cell expansion by flow cytometry. Profiling of TCR beta VDJ combinations and CDR3 sequences used genomic DNA as template. TCRdb called the reads again in MiXCR, with one record for every CDR3 protein. In the table there are around 430,000 distinct CDR3 sequences, about a third of which are singletons. Input material: sorted CD4+, CD8+, or CD8+CD57+ T cells (not recorded which) from PBMCs. Receptors originate from a human donor with aplastic anemia.

The V gene is TRBV30, the J gene TRBJ1-1, with a possible D match to TRBD1 (5 bases). The CDR3 is 13 amino acids. Trimming removed 2 bases at V and 4 bases at J, with 11 bases between. Germline loops: CDR1 GTSNPN, CDR2 SVGIG (reference sequence). The CDR3 DNA reads as TGTGCCTGGAGTAAAAACGGGGGCACTGAAGCTTTCTTT. It yields the protein CAWSKNGGTEAFF.

This clonotype occurred many times. V usage is TRBV10-1 and J usage is TRBJ1-4; TRBD1 matches at 10 bases. J lost 1 base, V lost 6 bases, and 5 bases had no gene match. The germline V gene has CDR1 WNHNN and CDR2 SYGVQD (reference sequence). The CDR3 is made up of 16 amino acids. The CDR3 protein is CASRGDRGGTNEKLFF. The DNA of the CDR3 is TGCGCCAGCAGGGGGGACAGGGGCGGAACTAATGAAAAACTGTTTTTT.

Ten or more counts support this clonotype. V usage is TRBV9 and J usage is TRBJ1-6; TRBD1 might be the D (6 bases). Germline CDR1 and CDR2: SGDLS and YYNGEE. The CDR3 contains 13 residues. The ends were cut back, 4 bases at V and 10 bases at J, with 12 bases in the middle. The CDR3 bases are TGTGCCAGCAGCCCGAGGGGGGGCTCACCCCTCCACTTT. Residues: CASSPRGGSPLHF.

The sample holds a few counts of this clonotype. The CDR3 region has the DNA TGTGCCAGCAGTGGACTAGCGGGAGAAGTGGGAGATACGCAGTATTTT. Amino acid sequence: CASSGLAGEVGDTQYF. The chain links TRBV25-1 to TRBJ2-3, with 12 bases aligning to TRBD2. Germline V gene lookup returns CDR1 MGHDK and CDR2 SYGVNS. The CDR3 spans 16 residues. V lost 4 bases, J lost 5 bases, and 7 bases stayed unmatched.

This clonotype was counted many times. The genes are TRBV20-1 and TRBJ2-5; 7 positions agree with TRBD1. This CDR3 has 14 amino acids. Germline V gene lookup returns CDR1 DFQATT and CDR2 SNEGSKA (reference sequence). CDR3 loop: CSPSPMDRQETQYF. The CDR3 nucleotides are TGCAGCCCCTCTCCCATGGACAGGCAAGAGACCCAGTACTTC.

J is TRBJ2-7 and V is TRBV6-1; 11 positions match TRBD1. Germline V gene sequence: CDR1 MNHNS, CDR2 SASEGT. The CDR3 totals 15 residues. Trimming removed 7 bases from V and 4 bases from J; junction bases left unmatched: 9. CDR3 in amino acids: CASTQRDRGSYEQYF. The CDR3 nucleotides read TGTGCCAGCACACAGCGGGACAGGGGGTCTTACGAGCAGTACTTC.

This clonotype showed up many times. This chain's CDR3 is CASSVEQGNYNEQFF. CDR3 in DNA: TGTGCCAGCAGCGTAGAACAGGGGAACTACAATGAGCAGTTCTTC. This chain links TRBV9 with TRBJ2-1; TRBD1 matches 7 bases. CDR3 size: 15 residues. V lost 0 bases to trimming and J lost 3 bases; unmatched junction nucleotides: 3. Germline V gene sequence: CDR1 SGDLS, CDR2 YYNGEE.

In its sample, this clonotype was seen many times. The genes are TRBV15 and TRBJ1-4; no clear D gene. V was shortened by 1 base and J by 0 bases, with 3 bases between the two germline ends. Germline CDR1 LNHNV, CDR2 YYDKDF (reference sequence). The CDR3 extends over 14 amino acids. The CDR3 DNA sequence: TGTGCCACCAGCAGAGGGGCAACTAATGAAAAACTGTTTTTT. Its protein is CATSRGATNEKLFF.

The J gene is TRBJ1-2, the V gene TRBV20-1; 7 bases are shared with TRBD1. Germline assignment: CDR1 DFQATT and CDR2 SNEGSKA (reference sequence). V shed 5 bases and J 7 bases; nucleotides not matched to a gene: 7. The CDR3 contains 12 residues. CDR3 coding DNA: TGCAGTGCTCCCGACAGGGTTGGTGGCTACACCTTC. It translates to CSAPDRVGGYTF.

This clonotype was seen more than once but under ten times. The chain is built from TRBV9 and TRBJ2-1, with D perhaps assigned TRBD1 or TRBD2 (5 bases each). The germline CDR1 and CDR2 sequences are SGDLS and YYNGEE. The CDR3 runs to 13 residues. V was pared by 0 bases and J by 9 bases, with 10 bases between. The DNA for the CDR3 is TGTGCCAGCAGCGTAGACGGGACCGGTGAGCAGTTCTTC. This sequence encodes CASSVDGTGEQFF.

This clonotype was seen a handful of times. The chain is built from TRBV7-3 and TRBJ2-3, with TRBD2 identical over 12 bases. The CDR3 is 16 amino acids. The trim removed 2 bases at V and 4 bases at J, leaving 4 bases unmatched. Germline V gene data show CDR1 as SGHTA and CDR2 as FQGTGA. CDR3 amino acids: CASSLWSSGGADTQYF. CDR3 nucleotides: TGTGCCAGCAGCTTATGGTCTAGCGGGGGGGCAGATACGCAGTATTTT.

The chain employs TRBV15 and TRBJ2-6; tentative D call: TRBD1 (5 bases). Germline-derived CDR1 and CDR2 are LNHNV and YYDKDF (reference sequence). V was clipped by 3 bases and J by 2 bases, with 11 bases between them. This CDR3 contains 16 residues. CDR3 residues: CATSSKGATGANVLTF. For the CDR3, the DNA is TGTGCCACCAGCAGTAAAGGGGCAACTGGGGCCAACGTCCTGACTTTC.

The chain employs TRBV29-1 and TRBJ1-1, with 9 positions matching TRBD1. CDR1 is SQVTM, CDR2 ANQGSEA, per germline. V lost 0 bases and J lost 5; bases outside the gene matches: 7. The length of the CDR3 is 15 residues. The CDR3 sequence: CSVEDPETGGTEAFF. CDR3 nucleotide sequence: TGCAGCGTTGAAGATCCCGAGACAGGGGGGACTGAAGCTTTCTTT.

This clonotype was counted only a few times. The V call is TRBV19, the J call TRBJ1-4; possible D gene TRBD1, 5 bases. The V gene's germline CDR1 is LNHDA and CDR2 SQIVND (reference sequence). The CDR3 is made up of 14 amino acids. The V and J ends lost 6 bases and 6 bases respectively, with 14 bases between them. This CDR3 is CASSGRGGDEKLFF. DNA of the CDR3: TGTGCCAGTAGCGGACGGGGGGGTGATGAAAAACTGTTTTTT.

This clonotype came up many times. The gene calls are TRBV9 and TRBJ2-6; D is tentatively TRBD1 or TRBD2 (5 bases each). The germline V gene encodes CDR1 SGDLS and CDR2 YYNGEE. With 3 bases removed from V and 2 bases from J, the gap between germline ends came to 9 bases. The CDR3 runs to 15 residues. The CDR3 bases are TGTGCCAGCAGCGCCTCGGGGCCTGGGGCCAACGTCCTGACTTTC. Protein: CASSASGPGANVLTF.

This clonotype was found many times. V usage is TRBV7-9 and J usage is TRBJ1-2, with 10 bases lining up with TRBD1. This CDR3 comprises 16 residues. The V gene's germline CDR1 is SEHNR and CDR2 FQNEAQ (reference sequence). The ends lost 8 bases at V and 5 bases at J; junction bases unmatched: 14. CDR3 sequence: CASRTQEDRGNYGYTF. DNA for the CDR3: TGTGCCAGCCGCACTCAGGAGGACAGGGGGAATTATGGCTACACCTTC.

This clonotype turned up a few times. The V call is TRBV19, the J call TRBJ2-7; 13 positions agree with TRBD2. The CDR3 totals 17 residues. CDR1 and CDR2 (germline): LNHDA, SQIVND (reference sequence). V trimming: 2 bases; J trimming: 4 bases; junction bases outside the gene matches: 8. CDR3 residues: CASSITSGLAGMYEQYF. The CDR3 nucleotides are TGTGCCAGTAGTATAACCTCGGGACTAGCGGGAATGTACGAGCAGTACTTC.

This clonotype turned up a few times. The rearrangement uses TRBV6-5 and TRBJ2-6; TRBD1 agrees at 8 bases. The CDR3 spans 16 residues. V was clipped by 4 bases and J by 1 base; unmatched bases: 3. Germline V CDR1 and CDR2: MNHEY, SVGAGI. CDR3 loop: CASSSQGASGANVLTF. In DNA, the CDR3 is TGTGCCAGCAGTTCCCAGGGGGCGTCTGGGGCCAACGTCCTGACTTTC.

There are a few counts of this clonotype. This chain uses TRBV20-1 with TRBJ2-3; the match to TRBD1 covers 8 bases. The V segment lost 3 bases and the J segment 3 bases; nucleotides outside the gene matches: 8. In germline, CDR1 is DFQATT, CDR2 SNEGSKA (reference sequence). CDR3 length: 15 residues. The CDR3 DNA sequence: TGCAGTGCTAGCGGGGGACAGGTCTTTACAGATACGCAGTATTTT. Translation: CSASGGQVFTDTQYF.

A few counts support this clonotype. This chain uses TRBV25-1 with TRBJ1-1; no clear D. V lost 6 bases and J lost 0, with 11 bases in between. This CDR3 region has 14 residues. Germline V gene lookup returns CDR1 MGHDK and CDR2 SYGVNS. The CDR3 protein is CASSPRNMNTEAFF. The DNA of the CDR3 is TGTGCCAGCAGCCCCAGGAATATGAACACTGAAGCTTTCTTT.

This clonotype was seen a few times. The gene calls are TRBV7-2 and TRBJ2-7; D gene uncertain. CDR1 and CDR2 (germline): SGHTA, FQGNSA. This CDR3 has 12 amino acids. V gave up 5 bases and J gave up 0 bases, with 5 bases separating them. This CDR3 is CASSPYSYEQYF. The DNA for the CDR3 is TGTGCCAGCAGCCCCTACTCCTACGAGCAGTACTTC.

The V call is TRBV28, the J call TRBJ2-1; D is perhaps TRBD1 (6 bases). V lost 4 bases and J lost 2, with 12 bases in between. Germline values: CDR1 MDHEN, CDR2 SYDVKM. This CDR3 is built from 15 residues. The CDR3 coding sequence is TGTGCCAGCAGTTCGACCGGGACAACCTACAATGAGCAGTTCTTC. Protein: CASSSTGTTYNEQFF.